This TCR beta chain was recorded in a study of relationships among human T cell subsets (dated by TCRdb to the early 2010s). For context, the study as a whole: The study sequenced eight distinct T cell populations from blood: pan T, CD8 cytotoxic, regulatory, Th1, Th2, naive plus transitional, activated and memory cells. Overall study results and their limits: T cell counts went unrecorded for two pan T samples, which were processed alongside pan B cells. Across the seven subsets, no statistically significant differences turned up in V, D and J usage, CDR3 length, or N-nucleotide additions. Over 55% of CD8+ cytotoxic sequences were found to belong to clones with over 100 reads, whereas few such clones were observed in the regulatory and Th2 subsets. The considerable overlap in CDR3s among Th1, Th2 and regulatory T cells was taken as suggesting that cell fate choices are stochastic. The bead-based sorting could not exclude a CD4+CD8+ double-positive population.

Library preparation was by multiplex PCR. The sequencing machine was a 454 GS FLX. Semiquantitative ARM-PCR was used to amplify the TCR alpha and beta CDR3 regions from mRNA. In ARM-PCR, tagged nested gene-specific primers were used first, and communal superprimers then performed exponential amplification. Before the first-round PCR products went through the second amplification round, exonuclease was used to remove the nested primers. The amplicons were sequenced on the 454 platform, a system that can rapidly sequence millions of DNA fragments without cloning bias. A read mappable to both V and J germline segments was defined as an effective read. The study's own analysis went as follows. Reads were assigned to germline V, D and J segments with IRmap, which uses pyromap, a Smith-Waterman modification adapted to 454 sequencing errors. D-beta assignments were filtered using cutoffs set at the 99th percentile of alignment scores from simulated random sequences. CDR3 was defined as the amino acids between the conserved V-segment Y[YFLI]C motif and the J-segment [FW]GXGT motif. Repertoire diversity was estimated with a compound Poisson process model previously applied to large-scale EST data. A procedure for detecting cross-contamination was used to argue that sample contamination was not the source of the shared CDR3s. TCRdb handled the public reads itself, with Q25 trimming in fastp and clone calling in MiXCR, and kept productive beta chains. Each record represents a unique CDR3 protein, reported with the most common genes and DNA among its rows. The V and J calls here are based on TCRdb, not the publication. The sample table records around 14,000 distinct CDR3 sequences; about 56% of these occur just once. About a third of the sample lies in the top ten.

To isolate the T cell subsets, Miltenyi superparamagnetic beads coated with subset-specific monoclonal antibodies were used. Peripheral blood was used as the source from which all T cell populations were isolated. Ficoll separation was used to obtain mononuclear cells from whole blood, after which anti-CD14 microbeads were used to deplete monocytes. Isolated cell populations were immediately resuspended in RNAprotect reagent. The pan T sample consisted of CD3+ T cells in general. As regards this clonotype: This receptor's antigen is unknown. The input lacks base qualities; no much larger clone sits a single base away.

This receptor was obtained from a man aged 40-50 years in good health. Sequenced input: total T cells sorted from blood. The label giving this sample's cell subset or site can be read as: CD3+ T cells in general.

This receptor has the CDR3 CASSPTSINEQFF. The nucleotide sequence reads TGTGCCAGCAGTCCTACTAGCATCAATGAGCAGTTCTTC. The sequence links TRBV6-6 to TRBJ2-1; the D gene is possibly TRBD2, with 6 bases matching. From the cysteine up to the phenylalanine, the CDR3 has a length of 13 residues. This entry keeps only the CDR3 DNA: 39 bases, framed from base 1. Trimming at the junction amounts to 5 bases on V and 6 bases on J, and the germline ends lie 11 bases apart. From a lookup of the germline V gene (reference sequence), CDR1 and CDR2 are MNHNY and SVGAGI.